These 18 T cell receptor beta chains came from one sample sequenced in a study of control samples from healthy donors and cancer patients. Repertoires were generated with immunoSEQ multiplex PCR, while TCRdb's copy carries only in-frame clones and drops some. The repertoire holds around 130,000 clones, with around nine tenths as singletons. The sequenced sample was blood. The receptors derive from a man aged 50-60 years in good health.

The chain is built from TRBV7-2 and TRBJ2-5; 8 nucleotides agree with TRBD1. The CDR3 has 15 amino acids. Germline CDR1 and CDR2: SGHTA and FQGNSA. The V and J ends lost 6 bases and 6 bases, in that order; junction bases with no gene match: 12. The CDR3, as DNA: TGTGCCAGCAGTCAACTCAGGGGGCGCGGAAAGACCCAGTACTTC. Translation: CASSQLRGRGKTQYF.

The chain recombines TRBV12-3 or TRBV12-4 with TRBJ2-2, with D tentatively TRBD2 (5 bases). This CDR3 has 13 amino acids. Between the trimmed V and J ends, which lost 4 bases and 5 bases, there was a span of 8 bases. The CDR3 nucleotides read TGTGCCAGCAGTTCAGAGGGTACCGGGGAGCTGTTTTTT. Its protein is CASSSEGTGELFF.

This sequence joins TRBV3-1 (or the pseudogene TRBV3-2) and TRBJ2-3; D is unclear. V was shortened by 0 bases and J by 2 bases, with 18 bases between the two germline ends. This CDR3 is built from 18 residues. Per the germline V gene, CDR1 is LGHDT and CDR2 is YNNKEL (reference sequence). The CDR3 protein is CASSQDSFSLSFTDTQYF. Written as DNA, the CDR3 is TGTGCCAGCAGCCAAGATTCTTTCAGCTTGAGTTTCACAGATACGCAGTATTTT.

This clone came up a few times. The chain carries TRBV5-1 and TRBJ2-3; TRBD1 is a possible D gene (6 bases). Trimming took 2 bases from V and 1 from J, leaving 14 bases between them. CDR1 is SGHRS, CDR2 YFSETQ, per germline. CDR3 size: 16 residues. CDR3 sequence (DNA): TGCGCCAGCAGCTTTGGGGGCGGGCCCCGCACAGATACGCAGTATTTT. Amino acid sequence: CASSFGGGPRTDTQYF.

Here the CDR3 reads CASSHREANTEAFF. The CDR3 DNA reads as TGTGCCAGTAGCCACCGGGAGGCGAACACTGAAGCTTTCTTT. The chain recombines TRBV19 with TRBJ1-1; no clear D. The V gene lost 6 bases and the J gene lost 1 base, with 12 bases spanning the gap. CDR1 and CDR2 (germline): LNHDA, SQIVND (reference sequence). There are 14 residues in the CDR3.

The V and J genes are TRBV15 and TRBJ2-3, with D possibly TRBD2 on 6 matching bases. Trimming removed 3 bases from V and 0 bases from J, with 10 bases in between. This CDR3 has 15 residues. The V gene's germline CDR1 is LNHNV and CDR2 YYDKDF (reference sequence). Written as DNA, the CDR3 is TGTGCCACCAGCAGGTCTGCGGGGAGCACAGATACGCAGTATTTT. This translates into CATSRSAGSTDTQYF.

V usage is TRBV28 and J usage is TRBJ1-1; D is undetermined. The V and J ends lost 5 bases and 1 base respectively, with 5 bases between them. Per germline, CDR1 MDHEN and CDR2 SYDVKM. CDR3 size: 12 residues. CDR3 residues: CASSETNTEAFF. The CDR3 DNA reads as TGTGCCAGCAGTGAGACGAACACTGAAGCTTTCTTT.

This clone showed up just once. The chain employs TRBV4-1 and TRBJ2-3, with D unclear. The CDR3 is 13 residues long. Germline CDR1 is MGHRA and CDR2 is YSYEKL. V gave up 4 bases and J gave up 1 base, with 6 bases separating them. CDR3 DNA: TGCGCCAGCAGCCTGCTCGGCACAGATACGCAGTATTTT. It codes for CASSLLGTDTQYF.

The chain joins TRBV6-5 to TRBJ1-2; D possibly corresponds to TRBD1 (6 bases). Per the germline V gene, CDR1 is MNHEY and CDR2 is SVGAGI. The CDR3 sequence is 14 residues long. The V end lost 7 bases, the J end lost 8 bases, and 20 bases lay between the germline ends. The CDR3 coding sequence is TGTGCCAGCAAGGGGGACGGGCGCGGCCGGGGCTACACCTTC. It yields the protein CASKGDGRGRGYTF.

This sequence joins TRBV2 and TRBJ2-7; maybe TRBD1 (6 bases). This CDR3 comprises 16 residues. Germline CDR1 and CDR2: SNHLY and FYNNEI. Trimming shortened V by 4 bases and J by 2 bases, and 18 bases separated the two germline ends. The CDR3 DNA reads TGTGCCAGCAGTGGGGGGCCGGGACGGGGAGCCTACGAGCAGTACTTC. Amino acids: CASSGGPGRGAYEQYF.

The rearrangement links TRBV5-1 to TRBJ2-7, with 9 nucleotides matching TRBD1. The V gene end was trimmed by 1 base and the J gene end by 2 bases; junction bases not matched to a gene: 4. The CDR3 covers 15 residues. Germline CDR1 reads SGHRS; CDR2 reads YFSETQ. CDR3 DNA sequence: TGCGCCAGCAGCTTGACCGGGACAGGGACCTACGAGCAGTACTTC. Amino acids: CASSLTGTGTYEQYF.

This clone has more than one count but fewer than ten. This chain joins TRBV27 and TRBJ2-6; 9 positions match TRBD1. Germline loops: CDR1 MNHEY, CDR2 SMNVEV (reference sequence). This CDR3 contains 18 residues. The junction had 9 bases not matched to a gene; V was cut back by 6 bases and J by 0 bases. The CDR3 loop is CASRLSGTGNSGANVLTF. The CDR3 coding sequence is TGTGCCAGCAGACTCTCCGGGACAGGGAACTCTGGGGCCAACGTCCTGACTTTC.

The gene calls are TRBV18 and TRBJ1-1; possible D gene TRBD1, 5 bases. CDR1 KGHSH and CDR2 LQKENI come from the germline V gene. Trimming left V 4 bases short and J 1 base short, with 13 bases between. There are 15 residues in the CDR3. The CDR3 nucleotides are TGTGCCAGCTCACGGTACGAGGGGCCGAACACTGAAGCTTTCTTT. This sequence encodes CASSRYEGPNTEAFF.

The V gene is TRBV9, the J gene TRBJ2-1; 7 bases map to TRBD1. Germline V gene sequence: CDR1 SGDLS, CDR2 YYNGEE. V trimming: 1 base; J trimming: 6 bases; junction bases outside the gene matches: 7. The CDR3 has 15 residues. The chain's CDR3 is CASSVLQGDVNEQFF. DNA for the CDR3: TGTGCCAGCAGCGTACTGCAGGGGGACGTCAATGAGCAGTTCTTC.

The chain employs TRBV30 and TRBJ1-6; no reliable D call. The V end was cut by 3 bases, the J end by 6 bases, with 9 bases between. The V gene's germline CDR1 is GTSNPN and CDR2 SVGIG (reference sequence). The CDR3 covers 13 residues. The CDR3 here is CAWSAHLNSPLHF. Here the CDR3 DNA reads TGTGCCTGGAGCGCCCACCTTAATTCACCCCTCCACTTT. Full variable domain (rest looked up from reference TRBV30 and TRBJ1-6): SQTIHQWPATLVQPVGSPLSLECTVEGTSNPNLYWYRQAAGRGLQLLFYSVGIGQISSEVPQNLSASRPQDRQFILSSKKLLLSDSGFYLCAWSAHLNSPLHFGNGTRLTVT.

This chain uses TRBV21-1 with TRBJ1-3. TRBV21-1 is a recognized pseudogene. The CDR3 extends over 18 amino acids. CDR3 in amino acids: CASSKVYGGNIAGNTIYF. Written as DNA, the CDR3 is TGTGCCAGCAGCAAGGTTTACGGGGGGAATATAGCGGGAAACACCATATATTTT.

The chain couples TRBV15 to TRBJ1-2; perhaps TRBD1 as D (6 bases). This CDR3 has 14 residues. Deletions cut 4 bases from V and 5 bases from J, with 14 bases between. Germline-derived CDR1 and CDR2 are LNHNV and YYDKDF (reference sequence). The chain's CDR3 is CATSKHRQAYGYTF. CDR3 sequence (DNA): TGTGCCACCAGCAAACACAGACAGGCGTATGGCTACACCTTC. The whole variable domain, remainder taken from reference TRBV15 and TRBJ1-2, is DAMVIQNPRYQVTQFGKPVTLSCSQTLNHNVMYWYQQKSSQAPKLLFHYYDKDFNNEADTPDNFQSRRPNTSFCFLDIRSPGLGDTAMYLCATSKHRQAYGYTFGSGTRLTVV.

The CDR3 region has the DNA TGTGCCAGCAGCGACCAGGACACAGATACGCAGTATTTT. Protein: CASSDQDTDTQYF. V is TRBV5-4 and J is TRBJ2-3; D is undetermined. V dropped 4 bases and J dropped 2 bases, with 8 bases sitting between them. Germline loops: CDR1 SGHNT, CDR2 YYREEE (reference sequence). There are 13 residues in the CDR3.